Following are 8 T cell receptor beta chains from one sample sequenced in a study of T-cell reconstitution after alpha-beta-depleted transplantation in children. Study-wide results and limits: One year after transplant, T-cell counts and diversity came mostly from newly produced T cells.

Their antigens are not known. Unique molecular identifiers featured in how the TCRbeta library was prepared. TCRdb itself ran the PCR reads through MiXCR, one entry per CDR3 protein. The data show about 300,000 distinct CDR3 sequences, with approximately 7.3% seen just once and approximately 9% held by the top ten. The material was peripheral blood, obtained 360 days after TCRalphabeta/CD19-depleted stem cell transplant. These receptors were collected from a female patient aged 2-15 years who had a stem cell transplant for Fanconi anemia, so the T cells may come from the graft donor.

This clonotype was recorded at least ten times. The V call is TRBV6-5, the J call TRBJ1-6; D is perhaps TRBD1 (6 bases). The CDR3 is 16 amino acids. Germline V gene lookup returns CDR1 MNHEY and CDR2 SVGAGI. V was shortened by 6 bases and J by 7 bases, with 19 bases between the two germline ends. CDR3 loop: CASSQAPGVLNSPLHF. CDR3 bases: TGTGCCAGCAGCCAGGCCCCAGGGGTTCTCAATTCACCCCTCCACTTT.

There are many counts of this clonotype. This chain uses TRBV10-3 with TRBJ1-1; D is unresolved. The CDR3 runs to 17 residues. Trimming took off 0 bases at V and 1 base at J, with 15 bases between the two ends. Germline loops: CDR1 ENHRY, CDR2 SYGVKD. CDR3: CAISESYLEARNTEAFF. As DNA, the CDR3 is TGTGCCATCAGTGAGTCGTATTTGGAAGCTCGGAACACTGAAGCTTTCTTT.

Only one count was recorded for this clonotype. The V call is TRBV6-1, the J call TRBJ1-5; 7 nucleotides line up with TRBD1. This CDR3 is built from 15 residues. The germline CDR1 and CDR2 sequences are MNHNS and SASEGT. The V and J ends lost 5 bases and 0 bases, in that order; junction bases with no gene match: 4. The CDR3 coding sequence is TGTGCCAGCAGTCGACAGGGATATAGCAATCAGCCCCAGCATTTT. This codes for CASSRQGYSNQPQHF.

This clonotype has ten or more counts. The V call is TRBV2, the J call TRBJ2-7; maybe TRBD1 (5 bases). Germline V gives CDR1 SNHLY, CDR2 FYNNEI. Deletions cut 6 bases from V and 4 bases from J, with 10 bases between. The CDR3 loop spans 12 amino acids. CDR3: CASRSDSYEQYV. DNA of the CDR3: TGTGCCAGCAGGAGTGACAGTTACGAGCAGTACGTC.

This clonotype was counted at least ten times. J is TRBJ2-5 and V is TRBV5-5, with 7 nucleotides matching TRBD1. There are 14 residues in the CDR3. Trimming at V came to 5 bases and at J to 10 bases, leaving 14 bases not matched to a gene. Germline CDR1 reads SGHKS; CDR2 reads YYEKEE (reference sequence). The CDR3 here is CASSWDSLLRGQYF. CDR3 nucleotide sequence: TGTGCCAGCAGTTGGGACAGCCTCCTGAGGGGCCAGTACTTC.

This sequence joins TRBV7-8 and TRBJ2-5; D remains ambiguous. The CDR3 loop spans 13 amino acids. Germline lookup yields CDR1 SGHVS and CDR2 FQNEAQ. V was cut by 4 bases and J by 5 bases, with 11 bases left in between. The CDR3 coding sequence is TGTGCCAGCAGCTGGAATTCGTGGGAGACCCAGTACTTC. It yields the protein CASSWNSWETQYF.

This clonotype was picked up a small number of times. J is TRBJ2-2 and V is TRBV3-1; 7 bases are shared with TRBD1. Germline V CDR1 and CDR2: LGHDT, YNNKEL (reference sequence). The CDR3 is 16 residues long. Losses at the gene ends were 3 bases for V and 8 bases for J; bases not matched to a gene: 12. The CDR3 loop reads CASSHAGTAFAGELFF. In DNA form, the CDR3 reads TGTGCCAGCAGCCACGCCGGGACAGCATTCGCTGGGGAGCTGTTTTTT.

This clonotype was seen at least ten times. The chain uses TRBV9 and TRBJ2-5, with TRBD2 identical over 7 bases. V dropped 0 bases and J dropped 4; count of bases not matched to a gene: 9. From germline, CDR1 is SGDLS and CDR2 YYNGEE. The CDR3 sequence is 16 residues long. DNA of the CDR3: TGTGCCAGCAGCGTAGGGAGAGCGGGACTTCTAGAGACCCAGTACTTC. The encoded protein is CASSVGRAGLLETQYF.